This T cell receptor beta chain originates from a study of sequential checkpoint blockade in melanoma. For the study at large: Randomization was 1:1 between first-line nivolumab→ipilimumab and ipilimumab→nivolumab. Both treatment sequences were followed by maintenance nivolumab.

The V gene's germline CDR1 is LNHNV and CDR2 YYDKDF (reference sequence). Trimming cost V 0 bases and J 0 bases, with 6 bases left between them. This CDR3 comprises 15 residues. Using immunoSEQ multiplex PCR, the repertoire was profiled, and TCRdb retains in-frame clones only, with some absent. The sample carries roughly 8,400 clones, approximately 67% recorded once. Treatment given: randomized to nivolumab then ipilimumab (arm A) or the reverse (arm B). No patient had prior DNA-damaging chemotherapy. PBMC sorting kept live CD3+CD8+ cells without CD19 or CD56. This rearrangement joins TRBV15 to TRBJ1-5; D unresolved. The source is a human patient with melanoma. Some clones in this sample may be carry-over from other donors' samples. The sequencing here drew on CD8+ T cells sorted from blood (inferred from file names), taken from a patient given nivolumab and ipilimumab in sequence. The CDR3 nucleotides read TGTGCCACCAGCAGAGAACGGTATAGCAATCAGCCCCAGCATTTT. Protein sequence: CATSRERYSNQPQHF.